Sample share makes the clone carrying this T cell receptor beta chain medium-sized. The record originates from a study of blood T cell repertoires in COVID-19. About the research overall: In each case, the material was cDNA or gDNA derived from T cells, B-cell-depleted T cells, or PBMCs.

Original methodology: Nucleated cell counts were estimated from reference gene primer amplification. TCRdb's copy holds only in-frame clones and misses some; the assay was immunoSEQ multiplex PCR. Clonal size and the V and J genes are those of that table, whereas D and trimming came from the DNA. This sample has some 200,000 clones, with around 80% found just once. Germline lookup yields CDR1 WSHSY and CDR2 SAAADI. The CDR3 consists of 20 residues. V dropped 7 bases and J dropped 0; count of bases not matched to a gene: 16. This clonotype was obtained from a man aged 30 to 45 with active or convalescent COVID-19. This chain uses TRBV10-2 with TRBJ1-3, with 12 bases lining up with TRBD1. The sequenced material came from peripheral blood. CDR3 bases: TGCGCCAGCACAACACACACCGGGACAGGGGGCTCCGACTCTGGAAACACCATATATTTT. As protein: CASTTHTGTGGSDSGNTIYF.